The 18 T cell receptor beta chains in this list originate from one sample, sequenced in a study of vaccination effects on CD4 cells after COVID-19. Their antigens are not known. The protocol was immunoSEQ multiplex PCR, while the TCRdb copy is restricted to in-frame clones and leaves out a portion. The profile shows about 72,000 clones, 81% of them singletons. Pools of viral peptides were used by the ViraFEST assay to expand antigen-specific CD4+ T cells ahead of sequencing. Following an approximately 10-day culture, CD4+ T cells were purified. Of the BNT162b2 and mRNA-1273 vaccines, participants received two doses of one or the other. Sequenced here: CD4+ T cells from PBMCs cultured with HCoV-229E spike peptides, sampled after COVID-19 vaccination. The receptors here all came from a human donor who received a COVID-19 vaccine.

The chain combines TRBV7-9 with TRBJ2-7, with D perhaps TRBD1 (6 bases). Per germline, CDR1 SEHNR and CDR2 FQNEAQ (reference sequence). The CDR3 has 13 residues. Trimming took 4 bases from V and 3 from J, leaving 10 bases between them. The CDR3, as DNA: TGTGCCAGCAGCTGGACAGACGGCTACGAGCAGTACGTC. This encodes CASSWTDGYEQYV.

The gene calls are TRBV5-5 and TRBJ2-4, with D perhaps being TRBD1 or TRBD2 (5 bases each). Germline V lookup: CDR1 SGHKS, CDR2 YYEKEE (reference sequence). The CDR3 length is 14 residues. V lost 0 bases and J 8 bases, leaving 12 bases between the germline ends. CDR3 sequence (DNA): TGTGCCAGCAGCTTGGGAGGGGTAGGGGACATTCAGTACTTC. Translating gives CASSLGGVGDIQYF.

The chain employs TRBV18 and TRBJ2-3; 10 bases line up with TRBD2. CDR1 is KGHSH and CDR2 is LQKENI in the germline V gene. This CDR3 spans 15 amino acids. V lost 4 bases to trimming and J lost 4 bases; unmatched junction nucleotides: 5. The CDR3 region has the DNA TGTGCCAGCTCACTGAGCGGGGGGGCCCCAGATACGCAGTATTTT. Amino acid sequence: CASSLSGGAPDTQYF.

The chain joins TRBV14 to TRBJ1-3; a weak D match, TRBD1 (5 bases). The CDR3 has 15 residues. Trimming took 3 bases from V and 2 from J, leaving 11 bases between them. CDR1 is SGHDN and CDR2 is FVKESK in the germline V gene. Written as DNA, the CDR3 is TGTGCCAGCAGCCATACACGGGGGACTGGAAACACCATATATTTT. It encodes CASSHTRGTGNTIYF.

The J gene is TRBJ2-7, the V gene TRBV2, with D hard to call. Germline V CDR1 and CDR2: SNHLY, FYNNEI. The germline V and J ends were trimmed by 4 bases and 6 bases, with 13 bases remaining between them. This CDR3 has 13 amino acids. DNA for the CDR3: TGTGCCAGCAGTGCCCAAGACGGTAGCGAGCAGTACGTC. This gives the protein CASSAQDGSEQYV.

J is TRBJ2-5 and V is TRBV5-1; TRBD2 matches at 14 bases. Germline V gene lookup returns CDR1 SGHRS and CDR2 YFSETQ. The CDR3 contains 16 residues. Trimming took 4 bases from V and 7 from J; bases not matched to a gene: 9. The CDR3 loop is CASSALTSGGGVTQYF. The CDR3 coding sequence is TGCGCCAGCAGCGCCCTGACTAGCGGGGGGGGCGTGACCCAGTACTTC.

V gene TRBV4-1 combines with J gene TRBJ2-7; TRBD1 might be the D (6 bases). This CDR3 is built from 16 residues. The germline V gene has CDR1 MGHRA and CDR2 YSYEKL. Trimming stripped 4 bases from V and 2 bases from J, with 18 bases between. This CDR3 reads CASSRARHRDTYEQYV. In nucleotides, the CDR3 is TGCGCCAGCAGCCGCGCCCGCCACCGGGACACCTACGAGCAGTACGTC.

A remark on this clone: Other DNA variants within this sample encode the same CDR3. The CDR3 nucleotides are TGTGCCAGCTCACCCACAAGGGGGAACACCGGGGAGCTGTTTTTT. Translated, it gives CASSPTRGNTGELFF. This rearrangement joins TRBV18 to TRBJ2-2; weak D call: TRBD1 (5 bases). This CDR3 contains 15 residues. Germline lookup yields CDR1 KGHSH and CDR2 LQKENI. The germline V and J ends were trimmed by 3 bases and 1 base, with 9 bases remaining between them.

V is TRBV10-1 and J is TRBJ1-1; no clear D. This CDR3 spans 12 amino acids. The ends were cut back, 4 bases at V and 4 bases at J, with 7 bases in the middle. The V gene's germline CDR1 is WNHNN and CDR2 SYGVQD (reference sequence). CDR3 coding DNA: TGCGCCAGCAGTGCCCGAGGCACTGAAGCTTTCTTT. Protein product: CASSARGTEAFF.

CDR3: CASSSDRAGTGELFF. The CDR3 nucleotides read TGCGCCAGCAGCTCGGACAGGGCAGGGACCGGGGAGCTGTTTTTT. The rearrangement uses TRBV5-1 and TRBJ2-2; 8 bases match TRBD1. J was trimmed by 5 bases and V by 3 bases; bases with no gene match: 6. The CDR3 totals 15 residues. The V gene's germline CDR1 is SGHRS and CDR2 YFSETQ.

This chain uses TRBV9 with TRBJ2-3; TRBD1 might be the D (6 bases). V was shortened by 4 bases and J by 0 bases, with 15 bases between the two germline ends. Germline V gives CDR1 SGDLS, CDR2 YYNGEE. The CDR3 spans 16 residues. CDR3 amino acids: CASSPRAGASTDTQYF. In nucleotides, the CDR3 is TGTGCCAGCAGCCCCCGAGCAGGGGCTAGCACAGATACGCAGTATTTT. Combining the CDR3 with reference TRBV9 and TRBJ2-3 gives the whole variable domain DSGVTQTPKHLITATGQRVTLRCSPRSGDLSVYWYQQSLDQGLQFLIQYYNGEERAKGNILERFSAQQFPDLHSELNLSSLELGDSALYFCASSPRAGASTDTQYFGPGTRLTVL.

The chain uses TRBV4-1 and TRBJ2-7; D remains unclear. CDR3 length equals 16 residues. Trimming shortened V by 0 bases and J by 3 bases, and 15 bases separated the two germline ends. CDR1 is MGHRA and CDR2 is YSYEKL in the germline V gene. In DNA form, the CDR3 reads TGCGCCAGCAGCCAAGACGTAGGGTTTAAGGTCTACGAGCAGTACGTC. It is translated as CASSQDVGFKVYEQYV.

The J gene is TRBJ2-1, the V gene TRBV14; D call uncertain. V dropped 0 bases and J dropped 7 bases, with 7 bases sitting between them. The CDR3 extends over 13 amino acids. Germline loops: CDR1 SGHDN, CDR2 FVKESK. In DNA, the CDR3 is TGTGCCAGCAGCCAAGACAGGCGGAATGAGCAGTTCTTC. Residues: CASSQDRRNEQFF.

DNA of the CDR3: TGTGCCTCTGCCCCAGAAGCTTACCAAGAGACCCAGTACTTC. It translates to CASAPEAYQETQYF. V and J are TRBV6-5 and TRBJ2-5; D ambiguous. Deletions cut 11 bases from V and 0 bases from J, with 16 bases between. This CDR3 region has 14 residues. Germline V CDR1 and CDR2: MNHEY, SVGAGI.

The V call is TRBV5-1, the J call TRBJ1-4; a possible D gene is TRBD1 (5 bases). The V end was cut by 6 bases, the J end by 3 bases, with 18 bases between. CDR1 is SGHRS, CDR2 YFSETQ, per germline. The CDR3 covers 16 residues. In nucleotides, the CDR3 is TGCGCCAGCAAGCCCAGGGATACTCCTTCTAATGAAAAACTGTTTTTT. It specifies CASKPRDTPSNEKLFF. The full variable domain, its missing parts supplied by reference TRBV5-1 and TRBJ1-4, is KAGVTQTPRYLIKTRGQQVTLSCSPISGHRSVSWYQQTPGQGLQFLFEYFSETQRNKGNFPGRFSGRQFSNSRSEMNVSTLELGDSALYLCASKPRDTPSNEKLFFGSGTQLSVL.

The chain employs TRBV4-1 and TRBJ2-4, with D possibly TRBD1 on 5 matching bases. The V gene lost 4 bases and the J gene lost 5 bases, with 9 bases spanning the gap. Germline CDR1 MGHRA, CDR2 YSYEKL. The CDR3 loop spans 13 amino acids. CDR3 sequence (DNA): TGCGCCAGCAGCCCAGGGAATCAAAACATTCAGTACTTC. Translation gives CASSPGNQNIQYF.

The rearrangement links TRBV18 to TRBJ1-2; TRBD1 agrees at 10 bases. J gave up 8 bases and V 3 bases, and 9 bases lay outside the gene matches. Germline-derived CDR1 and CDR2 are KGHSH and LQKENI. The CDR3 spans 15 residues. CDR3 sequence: CASSPRQGARRGYTF. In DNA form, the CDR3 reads TGTGCCAGCTCACCCCGACAGGGGGCGAGGAGGGGCTACACCTTC.

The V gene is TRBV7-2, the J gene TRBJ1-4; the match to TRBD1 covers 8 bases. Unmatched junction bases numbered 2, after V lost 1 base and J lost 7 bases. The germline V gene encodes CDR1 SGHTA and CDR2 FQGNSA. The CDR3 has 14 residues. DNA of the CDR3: TGTGCCAGCAGCTTAGACAGGGGGTTTGAAAAACTGTTTTTT. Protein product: CASSLDRGFEKLFF.